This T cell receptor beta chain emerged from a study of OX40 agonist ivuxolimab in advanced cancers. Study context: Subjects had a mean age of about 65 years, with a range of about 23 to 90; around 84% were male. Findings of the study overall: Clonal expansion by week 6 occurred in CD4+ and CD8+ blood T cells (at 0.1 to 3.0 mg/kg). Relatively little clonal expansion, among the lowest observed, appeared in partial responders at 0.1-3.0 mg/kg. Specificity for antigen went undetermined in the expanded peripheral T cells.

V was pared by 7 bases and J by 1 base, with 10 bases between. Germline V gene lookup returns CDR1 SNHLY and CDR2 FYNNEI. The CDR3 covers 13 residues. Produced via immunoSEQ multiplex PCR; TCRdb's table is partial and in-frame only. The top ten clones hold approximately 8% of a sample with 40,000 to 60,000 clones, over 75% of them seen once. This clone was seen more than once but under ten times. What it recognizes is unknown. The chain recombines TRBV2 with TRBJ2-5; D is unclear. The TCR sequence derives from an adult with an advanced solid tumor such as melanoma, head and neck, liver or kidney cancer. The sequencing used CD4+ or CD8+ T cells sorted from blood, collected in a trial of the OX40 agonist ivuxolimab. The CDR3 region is CASKVWVQETQYF. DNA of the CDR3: TGTGCCAGCAAGGTATGGGTCCAAGAGACCCAGTACTTC.